Detailed here is one T cell receptor beta chain. Its cognate antigen is unknown. J was trimmed by 5 bases and V by 0 bases; bases with no gene match: 12. CDR3 length: 17 residues. Germline loops: CDR1 LNHNV, CDR2 YYDKDF (reference sequence). Unique molecular identifiers were used in preparing the TCRbeta library. MiXCR, run by TCRdb on the PCR reads, gives a single entry per CDR3 protein. The sample has about 980,000 distinct CDR3 sequences; about 29% are singletons. The data stem from a study of T-cell reconstitution after alpha-beta-depleted transplantation in children. Study-level findings and limits: The origin of alpha-beta T cells about two months after transplant was reportedly several hundred expanded graft clones. Surviving recipient T cells and thymic progenitors accounted for the high day-60 TCRbeta diversity observed in some patients. Newly produced T cells mostly provided counts and TCRbeta diversity after one year, as hyperexpanded clones declined.

The sequencing here drew on PBMCs, mostly from graft donor cells, taken 360 days after TCRalphabeta/CD19-depleted stem cell transplant. The origin of this receptor is a boy under two years old who had a stem cell transplant for SCID, so the T cells may come from the graft donor. The rearrangement uses TRBV15 and TRBJ2-5; 7 nucleotides agree with TRBD1. The CDR3 DNA is TGTGCCACCAGCAGAGATCGGACAGGTGCCAAGCCGGAGACCCAGTACTTC. Residues: CATSRDRTGAKPETQYF.